The 15 T cell receptor beta chains below all came from one sample that was sequenced in a study of T cells after yellow fever vaccination. TCRdb itself ran the 5' RACE reads through MiXCR, one entry per CDR3 protein. The sample yields 300,000 to 400,000 distinct CDR3 sequences, roughly an eighth seen once. The source material was CD4+ T cells sorted from PBMCs, sampled 15 days after the yellow fever booster vaccination. Receptors originate from a young man who received the YFV17D yellow fever vaccine.

The chain uses TRBV7-9 and TRBJ1-1; D possibly corresponds to TRBD1 (5 bases). This CDR3 has 16 amino acids. Looked up from germline, CDR1 is SEHNR and CDR2 is FQNEAQ (reference sequence). V shed 5 bases and J shed 6 bases, with 22 bases lying between them. The CDR3 coding sequence is TGTGCCAGCAGCCTTGGGGGGGGAAGAAGGTTATCTGAAGCTTTCTTT. This gives the protein CASSLGGGRRLSEAFF. Using reference TRBV7-9 and TRBJ1-1 for the parts outside the CDR3, the full variable domain is DTGVSQNPRHKITKRGQNVTFRCDPISEHNRLYWYRQTLGQGPEFLTYFQNEAQLEKSRLLSDRFSAERPKGSFSTLEIQRTEQGDSAMYLCASSLGGGRRLSEAFFGQGTRLTVV.

The CDR3, as DNA: TGTGCCAGCAGCTTAGCGGGTTGGAGCGGGAATGAGCAGTTCTTC. Translating it yields CASSLAGWSGNEQFF. This rearrangement joins TRBV7-9 to TRBJ2-1, with a possible D match to TRBD2 (6 bases). The germline CDR1 and CDR2 sequences are SEHNR and FQNEAQ (reference sequence). There are 15 residues in the CDR3. V shed 0 bases and J shed 7 bases, with 13 bases lying between them.

V usage is TRBV9 and J usage is TRBJ1-5; tentative D call: TRBD1 (5 bases). V shed 5 bases and J shed 7 bases, with 16 bases lying between them. CDR1 and CDR2 (germline): SGDLS, YYNGEE. The CDR3 loop spans 14 amino acids. CDR3 in amino acids: CASSRGGNGQPQHF. The CDR3 coding sequence is TGTGCCAGCAGTCGTGGGGGTAATGGCCAGCCCCAGCATTTT.

The CDR3 DNA reads as TGCGCCAGCAGCCAAGAGGCAGGGCGCTTTCAGCCCCAGCATTTT. It encodes CASSQEAGRFQPQHF. The rearrangement uses TRBV4-1 and TRBJ1-5; D may be TRBD1 (5 bases). V was cut by 0 bases and J by 6 bases, with 12 bases left in between. CDR3 length: 15 residues. The germline V gene has CDR1 MGHRA and CDR2 YSYEKL.

The sample holds many counts of this clonotype. The chain employs TRBV5-1 and TRBJ2-5; 7 bases are a match to TRBD1. The CDR3 runs 14 residues. Germline assignment: CDR1 SGHRS and CDR2 YFSETQ. V was pared by 0 bases and J by 2 bases, with 1 base of the junction left unmatched. Here the CDR3 DNA reads TGCGCCAGCAGCTTGGCCAGGGGGCAAGAGACCCAGTACTTC. It specifies CASSLARGQETQYF.

This clonotype has only a few counts. V and J are TRBV7-9 and TRBJ2-6, with 11 bases fitting TRBD1. This CDR3 has 21 amino acids. The germline V gene has CDR1 SEHNR and CDR2 FQNEAQ (reference sequence). Trimming took 5 bases from V and 0 from J; bases not matched to a gene: 15. The CDR3 region is CASSPGGTGGWTSSGANVLTF. The CDR3 DNA is TGTGCCAGCAGCCCCGGAGGGACAGGGGGTTGGACCTCCTCTGGGGCCAACGTCCTGACTTTC.

This chain joins TRBV11-2 and TRBJ1-1; tentatively, D is TRBD1 (6 bases). Trimming took 3 bases from V and 1 from J, leaving 12 bases between them. CDR3 length: 15 residues. The germline gives CDR1 SGHAT, CDR2 FQNNGV. CDR3 in amino acids: CASSLLGQENTEAFF. As DNA, the CDR3 is TGTGCCAGCAGCTTGTTGGGACAAGAGAACACTGAAGCTTTCTTT.

This clonotype was observed a few times. V and J are TRBV5-1 and TRBJ2-1, with 14 bases matching TRBD2. The CDR3 has 14 residues. Germline V gene sequence: CDR1 SGHRS, CDR2 YFSETQ. V lost 4 bases, J lost 11 bases, and 5 bases stayed unmatched. The CDR3: CASSETSGGGKQFF. Here the CDR3 DNA reads TGCGCCAGCAGCGAGACTAGCGGGGGGGGTAAGCAGTTCTTC.

The chain employs TRBV6-5 and TRBJ1-4, with TRBD1 identical over 9 bases. CDR1 and CDR2 from the germline V gene are MNHEY and SVGAGI. CDR3 length: 14 amino acids. V lost 11 bases and J lost 6; bases outside the gene matches: 10. CDR3 DNA: TGTGCCGACCGATCACAGGGGGCCTATGAAAAACTGTTTTTT. Amino acids: CADRSQGAYEKLFF.

This clonotype was picked up a small number of times. The gene calls are TRBV7-9 and TRBJ2-5; 10 bases align to TRBD2. Looked up from germline, CDR1 is SEHNR and CDR2 is FQNEAQ (reference sequence). The CDR3 consists of 16 residues. V shed 5 bases and J 1 base; nucleotides not matched to a gene: 7. This chain's CDR3 is CASSAASGGLQETQYF. Here the CDR3 DNA reads TGTGCCAGCAGCGCGGCTAGCGGGGGTCTCCAAGAGACCCAGTACTTC. Based on the CDR3 plus reference TRBV7-9 and TRBJ2-5, the full variable domain is DTGVSQNPRHKITKRGQNVTFRCDPISEHNRLYWYRQTLGQGPEFLTYFQNEAQLEKSRLLSDRFSAERPKGSFSTLEIQRTEQGDSAMYLCASSAASGGLQETQYFGPGTRLLVL.

This clonotype was seen ten or more times. The chain combines TRBV5-1 with TRBJ2-7, with D uncertain. This CDR3 has 12 amino acids. Trimming shortened V by 5 bases and J by 1 base, and 7 bases separated the two germline ends. Germline CDR1 is SGHRS and CDR2 is YFSETQ. The CDR3 nucleotides are TGCGCCAGCAGGGAGCAATCCTACGAGCAGTACTTC. As protein: CASREQSYEQYF.

This clonotype was seen only a few times. The chain recombines TRBV2 with TRBJ1-2, with TRBD1 identical over 9 bases. Trimming removed 4 bases from V and 8 bases from J; junction bases left unmatched: 5. Looked up from germline, CDR1 is SNHLY and CDR2 is FYNNEI. CDR3 length: 13 residues. The CDR3 region has the DNA TGTGCCAGCAGTGCCGGGACAGGGTACGGCTACACCTTC. Amino acids: CASSAGTGYGYTF.

This clonotype was seen only a few times. The V gene is TRBV7-2, the J gene TRBJ2-3; unclear D gene. CDR3 size: 14 residues. Germline V gene lookup returns CDR1 SGHTA and CDR2 FQGNSA. Between the trimmed V and J ends, which lost 3 bases and 2 bases, there was a span of 9 bases. CDR3 nucleotide sequence: TGTGCCAGCAGCTTGACGACGTACACAGATACGCAGTATTTT. As protein: CASSLTTYTDTQYF.

A few counts support this clonotype. This chain connects TRBV20-1 to TRBJ2-1; TRBD2 matches 8 bases. With V trimmed by 5 bases and J by 0 bases, 6 bases remained unmatched. The CDR3 has 15 residues. Germline CDR1 is DFQATT and CDR2 is SNEGSKA (reference sequence). The CDR3 here is CSAPISGDSYNEQFF. CDR3 bases: TGCAGTGCTCCTATTAGCGGGGACTCCTACAATGAGCAGTTCTTC.

This clonotype showed up many times. CDR3 nucleotides: TGCAGCGTTGATACGATCGAGGGGGGCACAGATACGCAGTATTTT. Residues: CSVDTIEGGTDTQYF. The chain combines TRBV29-1 with TRBJ2-3; D is perhaps TRBD1 (6 bases). V lost 3 bases and J 1 base, leaving 14 bases between the germline ends. There are 15 residues in the CDR3. CDR1 is SQVTM, CDR2 ANQGSEA, per germline.